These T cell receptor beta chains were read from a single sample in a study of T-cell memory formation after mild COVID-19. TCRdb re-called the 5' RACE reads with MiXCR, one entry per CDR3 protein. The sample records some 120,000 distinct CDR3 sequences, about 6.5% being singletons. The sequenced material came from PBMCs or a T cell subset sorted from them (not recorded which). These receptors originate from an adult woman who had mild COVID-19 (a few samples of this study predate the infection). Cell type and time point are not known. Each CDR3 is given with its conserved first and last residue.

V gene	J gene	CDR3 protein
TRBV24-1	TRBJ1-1	CATKSEGEETEAFF
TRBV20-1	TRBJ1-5	CSAREAAGASNQPQHF
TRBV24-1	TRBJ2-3	CATSDPGQGLADTQYF
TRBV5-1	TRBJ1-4	CASSFSWGGEKLFF
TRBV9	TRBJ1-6	CASSARDRGRNSPLHF
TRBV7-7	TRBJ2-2	CASSLGGYTGELFF
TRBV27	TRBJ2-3	CASRIKRLAFDTQYF
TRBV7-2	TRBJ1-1	CASSPQGLMNTEAFF
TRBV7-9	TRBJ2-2	CASSLSGELFF
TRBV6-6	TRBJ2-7	CASSYEGISYEQYF
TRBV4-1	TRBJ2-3	CASSQGGLANSADTQYF
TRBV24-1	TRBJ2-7	CATSEGGAGGYEQYF
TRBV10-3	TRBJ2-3	CAITAGPTDTQYF
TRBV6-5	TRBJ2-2	CASKTGFLNTGELFF
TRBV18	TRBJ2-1	CASSPPSQDEQFF
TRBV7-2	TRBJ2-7	CASSSTPLAGGSYEQYF
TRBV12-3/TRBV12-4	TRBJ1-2	CASGTGENYGYTF
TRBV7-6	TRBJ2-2	CASSLGRGNTGELFF
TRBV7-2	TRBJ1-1	CASSSRDSTEAFF